Listed below are T cell receptor beta chains from one sample, sequenced in a study of technical replicates of blood from a few donors. Measured with immunoSEQ multiplex PCR; TCRdb has only the in-frame clones, and not every one. The table shows some 80,000 clones, with roughly nine tenths occurring only once. The sample was T cells isolated from PBMCs. All receptors derive from a human donor in good health. CDR3s include the opening cysteine and the closing phenylalanine or tryptophan. Each record gives: J gene, V gene, clone size, D gene, CDR3 length, CDR3 DNA, CDR3 protein. D genes are given only for firm matches. The size field is filled for only some rows; it gives once, few, many or a size class.

>TRBJ2-7|TRBV5-5|.|TRBD1|14
TGTGCCAGCAGCATATACAGGGGGGTCTACGAGCAGTACTTC
CASSIYRGVYEQYF
>TRBJ2-2|TRBV9|.|TRBD2|19
TGTGCCAGCAGCCCCCAGGTACCCTATGGCGGGGGGAACACCGGGGAGCTGTTTTTT
CASSPQVPYGGGNTGELFF
>TRBJ1-2|TRBV7-9|few|TRBD1|14
TGTGCCAGCAGCTTAGCTGGGACAGTCCATGGCTACACCTTC
CASSLAGTVHGYTF
>TRBJ2-5|TRBV19|once|.|12
TGTGCCAGTAGTAACGGCCGAGCGGCCCAGTACTTC
CASSNGRAAQYF
>TRBJ1-5|TRBV4-1|.|.|14
TGCGCCAGCAGCCAAGAGGCTCCTTATCAGCCCCAGCATTTT
CASSQEAPYQPQHF
>TRBJ1-1|TRBV13|.|.|13
TGTGCCAGCAGCGAGGTGGGACAAACTGAAGCTTTCTTT
CASSEVGQTEAFF
>TRBJ2-5|TRBV5-1|.|TRBD2|14
TGCGCCAGCAGCCAGCGGGGGGGTTGGGAGACCCAGTACTTC
CASSQRGGWETQYF
>TRBJ2-5|TRBV6-6|.|.|14
TGTGCCAGCAGTCTCAGCGGAATCCAAGAGACCCAGTACTTC
CASSLSGIQETQYF
>TRBJ1-5|TRBV4-1|.|.|16
TGCGCCAGCAGCCAAGATGAGGTCGGGAGCAATCAGCCCCAGCATTTT
CASSQDEVGSNQPQHF
>TRBJ2-6|TRBV5-1|.|.|20
TGCGCCAGCAGCCCGGTCATACCGGGACTTACCAGCTCTGGGGCCAACGTCCTGACTTTC
CASSPVIPGLTSSGANVLTF
>TRBJ2-2|TRBV7-7|.|TRBD2|16
TGTGCCAGCAGCCCCGGACTAGCGGGAGCCACCGGGGAGCTGTTTTTT
CASSPGLAGATGELFF
>TRBJ1-1|TRBV9|.|.|16
TGTGCCAGCAGTACCTCGCAGGGCAGACAAGCTGACGAAGCTTTCTTT
CASSTSQGRQADEAFF
>TRBJ2-1|TRBV6-6|.|.|11
TGTGCCAGCAGCAGGAACAATGAGCAGTTCTTC
CASSRNNEQFF
>TRBJ1-1|TRBV15|.|TRBD1|16
TGTGCCACCAGCAGAGGACAGGGGGGCCTGGGCACTGAAGCTTTCTTT
CATSRGQGGLGTEAFF
>TRBJ1-4|TRBV9|.|.|16
TGTGCCAGCAGCGCTAAGGTCGGAGCAACTAATGAAAAACTGTTTTTT
CASSAKVGATNEKLFF
>TRBJ1-5|TRBV6-1|.|TRBD1|17
TGTGCCAGCAGTGAAAGGACAGGGCTAGCAGGCAATCAGCCCCAGCATTTT
CASSERTGLAGNQPQHF
>TRBJ1-4|TRBV5-1|once|.|13
TGCGCCAGCAGCCCTGGACTTAATGAAAAACTGTTTTTT
CASSPGLNEKLFF
>TRBJ2-7|TRBV5-6|.|.|14
TGTGCCAGCAGCAAGCCCGCGGGCCTCTACGAGCAGTACTTC
CASSKPAGLYEQYF
>TRBJ1-2|TRBV29-1|.|TRBD1|19
TGCAGCGTTGAAGAGGGCAGGGGGGCCCCACCGTTAGTCACGATACGCTACACCTTC
CSVEEGRGAPPLVTIRYTF
>TRBJ1-3|TRBV19|.|.|13
TGTGCCAGTAAAGAACGCGGTGGAAACACCATATATTTT
CASKERGGNTIYF
>TRBJ2-7|TRBV2|.|.|13
TGTGCCAGCAGCGGGACTGGGGTCTACGAGCAGTACTTC
CASSGTGVYEQYF
>TRBJ2-1|TRBV5-1|.|.|13
TGCGCCAGCAGCACGACAGTACTCAATGAGCAGTTCTTC
CASSTTVLNEQFF
>TRBJ2-2|TRBV6-5|.|.|13
TGTGCCAGCAGTCCCCATAACACCGGGGAGCTGTTTTTT
CASSPHNTGELFF
>TRBJ1-5|TRBV28|.|TRBD1|15
TGTGCCAGCAGCCCCAGACAGGGCGGCAATCAGCCCCAGCATTTT
CASSPRQGGNQPQHF
>TRBJ2-7|TRBV28|once|TRBD2|15
TGTGCCAGCACCGCGGCGGGCGGGAGCTCCTACGAGCAGTACTTC
CASTAAGGSSYEQYF
>TRBJ1-2|TRBV28|.|.|14
TGTGCCAGCAGTTTGTGGTCAGGGAGGAATGGCTACACCTTC
CASSLWSGRNGYTF
>TRBJ2-3|TRBV11-1|.|.|13
TGTGCCAGCAGCTTAGGGTTCAGGGATACGCAGTATTTT
CASSLGFRDTQYF
>TRBJ2-3|TRBV4-1|.|TRBD1|17
TGCGCCAGCAGCCTGATTGGGACAGGGGGCGGCACAGATACGCAGTATTTT
CASSLIGTGGGTDTQYF
>TRBJ1-4|TRBV5-4|.|.|15
TGTGCCAGCAGCTTGGGGATAGGGGGTGGTGAAAAACTGTTTTTT
CASSLGIGGGEKLFF
>TRBJ2-7|TRBV5-1|.|.|15
TGCGCCAGCAGCTTCCTCGACAGTTCCTCATACGAGCAGTACTTC
CASSFLDSSSYEQYF
>TRBJ1-1|TRBV5-1|.|.|16
TGCGCCAGCAGCTTCGTGGCTTTGGTCTCCAACACTGAAGCTTTCTTT
CASSFVALVSNTEAFF
>TRBJ1-1|TRBV9|.|.|13
TGTGCCAGCAGCGTAGGCGGTTCGACTGAAGCTTTCTTT
CASSVGGSTEAFF
>TRBJ1-1|TRBV30|.|TRBD1|15
TGTGCCTGGAGTCTCTACAGGGGCCAGAACACTGAAGCTTTCTTT
CAWSLYRGQNTEAFF
>TRBJ1-5|TRBV11-3|.|TRBD1|16
TGTGCCAGCAGGGGACAGGGGCCCGGAGGCAATCAGCCCCAGCATTTT
CASRGQGPGGNQPQHF
>TRBJ2-7|TRBV2|once|.|10
TGTGCCAGCAGTGCAATCGAGCAGTACTTC
CASSAIEQYF
>TRBJ2-3|TRBV7-3|.|.|13
TGTGCCAGCAGCTCTACTAGCACAGATACGCAGTATTTT
CASSSTSTDTQYF
>TRBJ1-1|TRBV9|.|.|13
TGTGCCAGCAGTCCTCCAGGGGCCACTGAAGCTTTCTTT
CASSPPGATEAFF
>TRBJ2-5|TRBV25-1|.|.|16
TGTGCCAGCAGTGAGGGATCGGGAGACTTCCAAGAGACCCAGTACTTC
CASSEGSGDFQETQYF
>TRBJ2-7|TRBV2|.|.|15
TGTGCCAGCAGGGGGAATAATCGACAGCCCTACGAGCAGTACTTC
CASRGNNRQPYEQYF
>TRBJ2-3|TRBV7-9|.|.|14
TGTGCCAGCACCCTAAAAAAAGCGGAGTATACGCAGTATTTT
CASTLKKAEYTQYF
>TRBJ2-1|TRBV27|few|.|15
TGTGCCAGCAGCTCGGAGCCACTGCCGTACAATGAGCAGTTCTTC
CASSSEPLPYNEQFF
>TRBJ2-7|TRBV4-1|.|TRBD1|16
TGCGCCAGCAGCCGCGGAACCGGGACAGGCTACTACGAGCAGTACTTC
CASSRGTGTGYYEQYF